Each of the 15 T cell receptor beta chains below was sequenced from the same sample in a study of T-cell memory formation after mild COVID-19. TCRdb redid the calling of the 5' RACE reads with MiXCR, one entry per CDR3 protein. The table includes approximately 570,000 distinct CDR3 sequences, around 17% detected once. The material sequenced was PBMCs or a T cell subset sorted from them (not recorded which). Receptors originate from an adult woman who had mild COVID-19 (a few samples of this study predate the infection). Cell type and time point are not known.

The rearrangement uses TRBV30 and TRBJ1-1; D gene uncertain. The CDR3 loop spans 16 amino acids. The V gene lost 2 bases and the J gene lost 2 bases, with 18 bases spanning the gap. Germline CDR1 is GTSNPN and CDR2 is SVGIG (reference sequence). This CDR3 reads CAWSIPGQTSNTEAFF. In DNA, the CDR3 is TGTGCCTGGAGTATTCCGGGCCAGACGAGTAACACTGAAGCTTTCTTT.

This clonotype was counted only a few times. J is TRBJ2-3 and V is TRBV10-3; D is possibly TRBD1 or TRBD2 (5 bases each). The CDR3 covers 15 residues. Trimming removed 3 bases at V and 2 bases at J, with 12 bases between. The germline gives CDR1 ENHRY, CDR2 SYGVKD. As DNA, the CDR3 is TGTGCCATCAGTGACAGGGAGAGTTTCACAGATACGCAGTATTTT. Its translation: CAISDRESFTDTQYF.

On this clonotype: At one end, the junction sequence differs from germline, possibly due to a read error. V is TRBV7-2 and J is TRBJ2-3; D is uncertain. The length of the CDR3 is 13 residues. Germline V gives CDR1 SGHTA, CDR2 FQGNSA. The DNA for the CDR3 is TGTGCCAGCAGGGCCGACCCCACACATACGCAGTATTTT. It encodes CASRADPTHTQYF.

This clonotype showed up just a few times. This clone may be a read error of a much larger clone one base away. The chain links TRBV7-2 to TRBJ2-7, with 9 bases lining up with TRBD1. The ends lost 3 bases at V and 3 bases at J; junction bases unmatched: 3. The CDR3 totals 14 residues. Per germline, CDR1 SGHTA and CDR2 FQGNSA. The CDR3 sequence: CASSLWTGDYEQYF. The CDR3 DNA reads TGTGCCAGCAGCTTGTGGACAGGGGACTACGAGCAGTACTTC.

The chain uses TRBV4-2 and TRBJ1-6, with D possibly being TRBD1 (5 bases). The CDR3 has 17 amino acids. Germline V gene lookup returns CDR1 LGHNA and CDR2 YNFKEQ. Trimming took off 3 bases at V and 0 bases at J, with 12 bases between the two ends. The chain's CDR3 is CASSQGPVGSYNSPLHF. The CDR3 nucleotides are TGTGCCAGCAGCCAGGGACCAGTGGGCTCCTATAATTCACCCCTCCACTTT.

Only a few counts were recorded for this clonotype. The CDR3 protein is CSVDKGDRGGYTF. The CDR3 DNA reads TGCAGCGTTGATAAGGGAGACAGGGGTGGCTACACCTTC. The chain has TRBV29-1 and TRBJ1-2; 8 bases match TRBD1. The CDR3 runs to 13 residues. With V trimmed by 3 bases and J by 7 bases, 7 bases remained unmatched. The germline V gene has CDR1 SQVTM and CDR2 ANQGSEA.

The chain uses TRBV3-1 and TRBJ2-7; 9 bases are a match to TRBD1. There are 17 residues in the CDR3. V trimming: 1 base; J trimming: 6 bases; junction bases outside the gene matches: 13. CDR1 is LGHDT, CDR2 YNNKEL, per germline (reference sequence). CDR3 sequence: CASSQVGAGTGSAEQYF. CDR3 DNA sequence: TGTGCCAGCAGCCAAGTCGGCGCCGGGACAGGGTCCGCCGAGCAGTACTTC.

This clonotype was counted ten times or more. V usage is TRBV12-3 or TRBV12-4 and J usage is TRBJ2-2; D perhaps matches TRBD2 (6 bases). V was clipped by 6 bases and J by 5 bases, with 16 bases between them. The CDR3 runs to 15 residues. The CDR3 sequence is CASSLGLLGTGELFF. Here the CDR3 DNA reads TGTGCCAGCAGCCTGGGACTGCTGGGGACCGGGGAGCTGTTTTTT.

The J gene is TRBJ1-5, the V gene TRBV12-3 or TRBV12-4; weak D call: TRBD1 (6 bases). This CDR3 contains 15 residues. V lost 1 base to trimming and J lost 6 bases, with 13 bases between them. Here the CDR3 DNA reads TGTGCCAGCAGTTTAGGTACAGGGTCGGGTCAGCCCCAGCATTTT. Its protein product is CASSLGTGSGQPQHF.

The chain uses TRBV19 and TRBJ2-1; 7 bases are shared with TRBD1. Losses at the gene ends were 6 bases for V and 3 bases for J; bases not matched to a gene: 11. Germline V gene sequence: CDR1 LNHDA, CDR2 SQIVND (reference sequence). The CDR3 has 16 amino acids. CDR3 in DNA: TGTGCCAGTAGAGGCCGACAGGGCCCGGACTACAATGAGCAGTTCTTC. It translates to CASRGRQGPDYNEQFF. Complete variable domain (other parts from reference TRBV19 and TRBJ2-1): DGGITQSPKYLFRKEGQNVTLSCEQNLNHDAMYWYRQDPGQGLRLIYYSQIVNDFQKGDIAEGYSVSREKKESFPLTVTSAQKNPTAFYLCASRGRQGPDYNEQFFGPGTRLTVL.

This clonotype turned up a few times. The chain uses TRBV12-3 or TRBV12-4 and TRBJ1-2; maybe TRBD1 (5 bases). The V end was cut by 7 bases, the J end by 6 bases, with 15 bases between. The CDR3 runs to 13 residues. CDR3 nucleotides: TGTGCCAGCACCCGAGGGGCAGTTGATGGCTACACCTTC. Residues: CASTRGAVDGYTF.

This clonotype was recorded at least ten times. This chain links TRBV23-1 with TRBJ2-3; D is perhaps TRBD1 (7 bases). TRBV23-1 is identified as an open reading frame with a role that is uncertain. This CDR3 has 16 amino acids. The V end was cut by 4 bases, the J end by 6 bases, with 20 bases between. This chain's CDR3 is CASSLRRSRGDDTQYF. The CDR3, as DNA: TGCGCCAGCAGTCTGCGTCGGTCCAGGGGGGACGATACGCAGTATTTT.

The chain couples TRBV18 to TRBJ2-7, with D maybe TRBD1 (6 bases). Trimming removed 3 bases at V and 4 bases at J, with 13 bases between. CDR1 is KGHSH and CDR2 is LQKENI in the germline V gene. The CDR3 totals 14 residues. Here the CDR3 reads CASSPKAGEYEQYF. The DNA of the CDR3 is TGTGCCAGCTCACCCAAGGCAGGGGAGTACGAGCAGTACTTC.

The chain couples TRBV5-1 to TRBJ2-3, with unresolved D. The CDR3 has 15 residues. V was trimmed by 0 bases and J by 2 bases, leaving 10 bases between them. The V gene's germline CDR1 is SGHRS and CDR2 YFSETQ. The CDR3: CASSLAGLTTDTQYF. In nucleotides, the CDR3 is TGCGCCAGCAGCTTGGCCGGGCTTACCACAGATACGCAGTATTTT.

This clonotype has a handful of counts. CDR3 sequence: CSARDLPGSEQFF. In DNA, the CDR3 is TGCAGTGCTAGAGACCTCCCGGGGTCCGAGCAGTTCTTC. The chain links TRBV20-1 to TRBJ2-1; perhaps TRBD2 as D (5 bases). Trimming stripped 0 bases from V and 10 bases from J, with 13 bases between. Germline CDR1 is DFQATT and CDR2 is SNEGSKA (reference sequence). CDR3 size: 13 residues.